One sample yielded the 13 T cell receptor beta chains listed below, sequenced in a study of blood T cell repertoires in COVID-19. Data came from immunoSEQ multiplex PCR; TCRdb stores just in-frame clones and leaves some out. Found here are fewer than 110,000 clones, 60% to 85% of them singletons; the top ten hold 4.3%. The specimen was peripheral blood. The receptors originated from a man in his 70s with acute or convalescent COVID-19.

The J gene is TRBJ1-5, the V gene TRBV7-6, with D possibly being TRBD1 (6 bases). The CDR3 runs to 13 residues. Trimming took off 4 bases at V and 6 bases at J, with 10 bases between the two ends. Germline CDR1 is SGHVS and CDR2 is FNYEAQ. In DNA, the CDR3 is TGTGCCAGCAGCTACAGGGAGGGTCAGCCCCAGCATTTT. The encoded protein is CASSYREGQPQHF. The full variable domain, rest sourced from reference TRBV7-6 and TRBJ1-5, is GAGVSQSPRYKVTKRGQDVALRCDPISGHVSLYWYRQALGQGPEFLTYFNYEAQQDKSGLPNDRFSAERPEGSISTLTIQRTEQRDSAMYRCASSYREGQPQHFGDGTRLSIL.

This chain uses TRBV19 with TRBJ1-2; D ambiguous. The CDR3 covers 17 residues. CDR1 and CDR2 (germline): LNHDA, SQIVND (reference sequence). The V end was cut by 1 base, the J end by 5 bases, with 20 bases between. The CDR3 reads CASSIGPRVKRIYGYTF. The CDR3 bases are TGTGCCAGTAGTATAGGTCCCAGAGTAAAGCGGATTTATGGCTACACCTTC.

V is TRBV5-1 and J is TRBJ1-6; 9 bases align to TRBD1. Trimming cost V 8 bases and J 7 bases; bases outside gene matches: 13. The germline gives CDR1 SGHRS, CDR2 YFSETQ. The CDR3 consists of 16 residues. The CDR3 DNA sequence: TGCGCCAGTAACCAGGGACAGGGATCGTACAATTCACCCCTCCACTTT. Translating it yields CASNQGQGSYNSPLHF.

The CDR3: CASSRLAGEYNEQFF. For the CDR3, the DNA is TGTGCCAGCAGCCGGCTAGCGGGGGAATACAATGAGCAGTTCTTC. The chain couples TRBV3-1 (or the pseudogene TRBV3-2) to TRBJ2-1; 10 nucleotides agree with TRBD2. Germline-derived CDR1 and CDR2 are LGHDT and YNNKEL (reference sequence). With V trimmed by 4 bases and J by 4 bases, 4 bases remained unmatched. This CDR3 spans 15 amino acids.

This clone was recorded only once. V gene TRBV5-1 combines with J gene TRBJ2-5; 9 bases fit TRBD1. Germline CDR1 and CDR2: SGHRS and YFSETQ. The length of the CDR3 is 18 residues. V lost 2 bases and J lost 0; bases outside the gene matches: 11. Here the CDR3 DNA reads TGCGCCAGCAGCTTCGGACAGGGGCCCCGATCGTACCAAGAGACCCAGTACTTC. Translation: CASSFGQGPRSYQETQYF.

The chain is built from TRBV18 and TRBJ2-7, with D tentatively TRBD1 (5 bases). The CDR3 is 14 residues long. Germline V lookup: CDR1 KGHSH, CDR2 LQKENI. The germline V and J ends were trimmed by 5 bases and 5 bases, with 16 bases remaining between them. CDR3 protein: CASSELTDFNEQYF. DNA of the CDR3: TGTGCCAGCTCAGAGTTGACAGACTTTAACGAGCAGTACTTC.

The chain's CDR3 is CASSAGRGDEKLFF. For the CDR3, the DNA is TGTGCCAGCAGCGCCGGGAGGGGGGATGAAAAACTGTTTTTT. The V call is TRBV9, the J call TRBJ1-4, with D possibly being TRBD1 (6 bases). The CDR3 is made up of 14 amino acids. Trimming took 3 bases from V and 6 from J, leaving 12 bases between them. Germline CDR1 reads SGDLS; CDR2 reads YYNGEE. Supplemented by reference TRBV9 and TRBJ1-4, the full variable domain reads DSGVTQTPKHLITATGQRVTLRCSPRSGDLSVYWYQQSLDQGLQFLIQYYNGEERAKGNILERFSAQQFPDLHSELNLSSLELGDSALYFCASSAGRGDEKLFFGSGTQLSVL.

CDR3 in amino acids: CASSETGQPNSPLHF. In DNA, the CDR3 is TGTGCCAGCAGTGAGACGGGACAGCCCAATTCACCCCTCCACTTT. The rearrangement uses TRBV25-1 and TRBJ1-6; the match to TRBD1 covers 7 bases. Trimming removed 3 bases from V and 7 bases from J; junction bases left unmatched: 6. CDR3 length: 15 residues. Germline CDR1 MGHDK, CDR2 SYGVNS.

The chain is built from TRBV6-5 and TRBJ1-1, with D unresolved. Trimming left V 10 bases short and J 0 bases short, with 15 bases between. This CDR3 comprises 14 residues. Germline CDR1 and CDR2: MNHEY and SVGAGI. In DNA form, the CDR3 reads TGTGCCACCCCGCAAGGCAGGTTGAACACTGAAGCTTTCTTT. It specifies CATPQGRLNTEAFF.

The chain uses TRBV7-2 and TRBJ2-1; D uncertain. Per germline, CDR1 SGHTA and CDR2 FQGNSA. The germline V and J ends were trimmed by 0 bases and 1 base, with 10 bases remaining between them. The CDR3 is 16 amino acids. CDR3 region: CASSLARAGSYNEQFF. DNA of the CDR3: TGTGCCAGCAGCTTAGCGCGAGCCGGGTCCTACAATGAGCAGTTCTTC.

V gene TRBV10-3 combines with J gene TRBJ2-2; TRBD2 agrees at 16 bases. Germline V CDR1 and CDR2: ENHRY, SYGVKD. CDR3 size: 19 residues. V gave up 3 bases and J gave up 6 bases; unmatched junction bases: 10. DNA of the CDR3: TGTGCCATCAGTGACCCGGGACTAGCGGGGGGGCGAATCCCCGGGGAGCTGTTTTTT. Protein sequence: CAISDPGLAGGRIPGELFF.

The V gene is TRBV25-1, the J gene TRBJ1-3; D gene unclear. Trimming took 4 bases from V and 2 from J, leaving 6 bases between them. Germline loops: CDR1 MGHDK, CDR2 SYGVNS. CDR3 length equals 13 residues. The CDR3 is CASSGSAGNTIYF. CDR3 coding DNA: TGTGCCAGCAGTGGGTCGGCTGGAAACACCATATATTTT.

The chain has TRBV9 and TRBJ1-2; TRBD1 matches at 8 bases. The germline V gene has CDR1 SGDLS and CDR2 YYNGEE. This CDR3 is built from 14 residues. The junction had 4 bases not matched to a gene; V was cut back by 3 bases and J by 3 bases. CDR3 DNA: TGTGCCAGCAGCGGTAACAGGGGGGACTATGGCTACACCTTC. It yields the protein CASSGNRGDYGYTF. Drawing the rest from reference TRBV9 and TRBJ1-2, the complete variable domain is DSGVTQTPKHLITATGQRVTLRCSPRSGDLSVYWYQQSLDQGLQFLIQYYNGEERAKGNILERFSAQQFPDLHSELNLSSLELGDSALYFCASSGNRGDYGYTFGSGTRLTVV.